A single sample gave rise to the 19 T cell receptor beta chains below, sequenced in a study of blood T cell repertoires in COVID-19. Method: immunoSEQ multiplex PCR; TCRdb's copy keeps in-frame clones and lacks some. The table has under 450,000 clones, roughly four fifths seen once. Input material: peripheral blood. The source is a human donor with acute or convalescent COVID-19. The donor label of this sample is uncertain.

This clone showed up just once. The chain employs TRBV30 and TRBJ1-4; 8 bases agree with TRBD1. The CDR3 runs 14 residues. The V gene end was trimmed by 8 bases and the J gene end by 2 bases; junction bases not matched to a gene: 7. Germline V gives CDR1 GTSNPN, CDR2 SVGIG (reference sequence). CDR3 amino acids: CAGQGRWTNEKLFF. DNA for the CDR3: TGTGCCGGACAGGGCCGATGGACTAATGAAAAACTGTTTTTT.

This chain links TRBV2 with TRBJ2-7; D perhaps matches TRBD1 (6 bases). The CDR3 sequence is 14 residues long. Trimming removed 11 bases from V and 2 bases from J, with 19 bases in between. Germline V lookup: CDR1 SNHLY, CDR2 FYNNEI. The DNA of the CDR3 is TGTGCCGGAACATTCGACAGGAGAACCTACGAGCAGTACTTC. As protein: CAGTFDRRTYEQYF. The whole variable domain, filled in from reference TRBV2 and TRBJ2-7, reads EPEVTQTPSHQVTQMGQEVILRCVPISNHLYFYWYRQILGQKVEFLVSFYNNEISEKSEIFDDQFSVERPDGSNFTLKIRSTKLEDSAMYFCAGTFDRRTYEQYFGPGTRLTVT.

The chain recombines TRBV19 with TRBJ1-1, with D perhaps matching TRBD1 (5 bases). Germline values: CDR1 LNHDA, CDR2 SQIVND (reference sequence). Trimming removed 7 bases from V and 3 bases from J, with 9 bases in between. The CDR3 has 12 amino acids. CDR3 in DNA: TGTGCCAGTAAAAAGGGGTACACTGAAGCTTTCTTT. Translation: CASKKGYTEAFF. The full variable domain, with the rest looked up from reference TRBV19 and TRBJ1-1, is DGGITQSPKYLFRKEGQNVTLSCEQNLNHDAMYWYRQDPGQGLRLIYYSQIVNDFQKGDIAEGYSVSREKKESFPLTVTSAQKNPTAFYLCASKKGYTEAFFGQGTRLTVV.

The chain links TRBV6-5 to TRBJ1-1, with D possibly TRBD1 on 5 matching bases. The CDR3 contains 15 residues. V was shortened by 4 bases and J by 4 bases, with 16 bases between the two germline ends. Germline loops: CDR1 MNHEY, CDR2 SVGAGI. CDR3: CASSSTQGRGTEAFF. CDR3 in DNA: TGTGCCAGCAGTTCCACCCAGGGTAGGGGCACTGAAGCTTTCTTT.

This clone occurred once. J is TRBJ2-1 and V is TRBV30, with a tentative D call TRBD1 (5 bases). CDR1 is GTSNPN, CDR2 SVGIG, per germline (reference sequence). The CDR3 totals 12 residues. V lost 2 bases, J lost 11 bases, and 13 bases lay in between. CDR3 sequence: CAWSPQGRQQFF. The CDR3 bases are TGTGCCTGGAGTCCCCAGGGAAGGCAGCAGTTCTTC.

The chain recombines TRBV18 with TRBJ1-2; D gene uncertain. The length of the CDR3 is 14 residues. Per germline, CDR1 KGHSH and CDR2 LQKENI. V lost 1 base to trimming and J lost 0 bases, with 6 bases between them. Here the CDR3 DNA reads TGTGCCAGCTCACCACAGTACACTAACTATGGCTACACCTTC. Protein product: CASSPQYTNYGYTF.

V usage is TRBV27 and J usage is TRBJ1-1, with D possibly TRBD1 on 6 matching bases. V gave up 4 bases and J gave up 4 bases, with 16 bases separating them. Germline lookup yields CDR1 MNHEY and CDR2 SMNVEV (reference sequence). The CDR3 sequence is 15 residues long. CDR3 nucleotide sequence: TGTGCCAGCAGTTCCCGGAGGGGGGGGCCCACTGAAGCTTTCTTT. Protein sequence: CASSSRRGGPTEAFF.

The rearrangement links TRBV18 to TRBJ1-1; 7 nucleotides line up with TRBD1. The ends lost 4 bases at V and 1 base at J; junction bases unmatched: 6. The CDR3 runs to 15 residues. Germline lookup yields CDR1 KGHSH and CDR2 LQKENI. The CDR3 loop is CASSLMDRSNTEAFF. The CDR3 DNA sequence: TGTGCCAGCTCACTGATGGACAGGTCGAACACTGAAGCTTTCTTT.

The CDR3 protein is CAWSVYGGDEQFF. CDR3 in DNA: TGTGCCTGGAGTGTTTACGGGGGGGATGAGCAGTTCTTC. This rearrangement joins TRBV30 to TRBJ2-1; 8 bases are shared with TRBD2. CDR1 and CDR2 (germline): GTSNPN, SVGIG (reference sequence). Trimming took 0 bases from V and 8 from J; bases not matched to a gene: 3. CDR3 length equals 13 residues.

V is TRBV12-3 or TRBV12-4 and J is TRBJ2-1, with 13 bases aligning to TRBD2. Unmatched junction bases numbered 4, after V lost 6 bases and J lost 11 bases. The CDR3 is 13 amino acids. CDR3 sequence (DNA): TGTGCCAGCAGCCGGGGGACTAGCGGGAAGCAGTTCTTC. It translates to CASSRGTSGKQFF.

This clone was seen once. The gene calls are TRBV5-5 and TRBJ1-5; 10 nucleotides agree with TRBD1. The V gene's germline CDR1 is SGHKS and CDR2 YYEKEE (reference sequence). Unmatched junction bases numbered 7, after V lost 4 bases and J lost 0 bases. The CDR3 sequence is 17 residues long. The CDR3 DNA reads as TGTGCCAGCAGCGAGGGACAGGGGTCTAATAGCAATCAGCCCCAGCATTTT. Translated: CASSEGQGSNSNQPQHF. The complete variable domain, with remaining parts taken from reference TRBV5-5 and TRBJ1-5, reads DAGVTQSPTHLIKTRGQQVTLRCSPISGHKSVSWYQQVLGQGPQFIFQYYEKEERGRGNFPDRFSARQFPNYSSELNVNALLLGDSALYLCASSEGQGSNSNQPQHFGDGTRLSIL.

This clone has more than one count but fewer than ten. V and J are TRBV3-1 (or the pseudogene TRBV3-2) and TRBJ1-6, with D unresolved. The germline V gene encodes CDR1 LGHDT and CDR2 YNNKEL (reference sequence). V was pared by 1 base and J by 0 bases, with 4 bases between. The CDR3 consists of 15 residues. The CDR3 spells CASSQGSSYNSPLHF. CDR3 in DNA: TGTGCCAGCAGCCAAGGGAGCTCCTATAATTCACCCCTCCACTTT.

The chain combines TRBV18 with TRBJ2-7; 8 nucleotides agree with TRBD1. The CDR3 length is 15 residues. CDR1 is KGHSH and CDR2 is LQKENI in the germline V gene. V dropped 1 base and J dropped 4; count of bases not matched to a gene: 6. CDR3 amino acids: CASSPRAGGLYEQYF. CDR3 DNA sequence: TGTGCCAGCTCACCACGAGCAGGGGGCTTGTACGAGCAGTACTTC.

The V call is TRBV7-9, the J call TRBJ2-2; D unclear. V dropped 5 bases and J dropped 1 base, with 11 bases sitting between them. CDR1 and CDR2 from the germline V gene are SEHNR and FQNEAQ (reference sequence). CDR3 length equals 15 residues. CDR3 in DNA: TGTGCCAGCAGCCGATCGAGAGAGAACACCGGGGAGCTGTTTTTT. It codes for CASSRSRENTGELFF.

V gene TRBV28 combines with J gene TRBJ1-1; the D gene is possibly TRBD1 (6 bases). Trimming stripped 6 bases from V and 12 bases from J, with 17 bases between. CDR1 is MDHEN, CDR2 SYDVKM, per germline. This CDR3 comprises 12 residues. The DNA of the CDR3 is TGTGCCAGCAGAACACAGGGCCCAGGATCTTTCTTT. This translates into CASRTQGPGSFF.

The chain joins TRBV27 to TRBJ1-6; D is undetermined. The V end was cut by 1 base, the J end by 7 bases, with 11 bases between. This CDR3 contains 15 residues. Germline V CDR1 and CDR2: MNHEY, SMNVEV (reference sequence). This chain's CDR3 is CASSLLAAPNSPLHF. The DNA of the CDR3 is TGTGCCAGCAGTTTATTGGCCGCACCCAATTCACCCCTCCACTTT.

This sequence joins TRBV4-1 and TRBJ2-2; D is undetermined. From germline, CDR1 is MGHRA and CDR2 YSYEKL. Trimming stripped 4 bases from V and 6 bases from J, with 15 bases between. The CDR3 has 15 amino acids. This CDR3 is CASSPYLRISGELFF. The CDR3 coding sequence is TGCGCCAGCAGCCCGTATCTTAGAATCTCCGGGGAGCTGTTTTTT.

In its sample, this clone was seen many times. The V and J genes are TRBV9 and TRBJ1-1; possibly TRBD1 for D (5 bases). The CDR3 sequence is 14 residues long. The germline V gene encodes CDR1 SGDLS and CDR2 YYNGEE. Trimming shortened V by 6 bases and J by 0 bases, and 12 bases separated the two germline ends. In DNA form, the CDR3 reads TGTGCCAGCAACTCGTGGGGCATGAACACTGAAGCTTTCTTT. Its translation: CASNSWGMNTEAFF.

The chain couples TRBV6-2 or TRBV6-3 to TRBJ2-7; D is uncertain. Germline assignment: CDR1 MNHEY and CDR2 SVGEGT. The V end was cut by 6 bases, the J end by 2 bases, with 5 bases between. The CDR3 extends over 11 amino acids. The CDR3 here is CASSYTYEQYF. The CDR3 nucleotides read TGTGCCAGCAGCTATACCTACGAGCAGTACTTC.